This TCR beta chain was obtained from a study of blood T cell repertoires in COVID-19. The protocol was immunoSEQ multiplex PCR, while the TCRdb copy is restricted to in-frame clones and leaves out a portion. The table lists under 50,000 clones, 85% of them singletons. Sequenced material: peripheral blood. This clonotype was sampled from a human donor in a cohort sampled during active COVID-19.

The DNA of the CDR3 is TGTGCCAGCAGCTTAACTGGACAGGGGGATTATGGCTACACCTTC. It translates to CASSLTGQGDYGYTF. The J gene is TRBJ1-2, the V gene TRBV7-3, with 10 bases identical to TRBD1. Losses at the gene ends were 0 bases for V and 5 bases for J; bases not matched to a gene: 3. The CDR3 is made up of 15 amino acids. Germline V gene sequence: CDR1 SGHTA, CDR2 FQGTGA.